The TCR beta chain described here comes from a study of cytomegalovirus exposure and HLA in healthy donors. This clone was seen a few times. The junction had 6 bases not matched to a gene; V was cut back by 3 bases and J by 4 bases. Germline values: CDR1 SGHRS, CDR2 YFSETQ. This CDR3 contains 15 residues. PCR was performed using 60 Vbeta and 13 Jbeta primers. TCRdb keeps only in-frame clones here, not all; method: immunoSEQ multiplex PCR. The sample yields approximately 180,000 clones, about 78% seen once. V is TRBV5-1 and J is TRBJ2-3, with 9 bases matching TRBD1. Material for sequencing was PBMCs. This sequence originates from a woman aged 45 to 65 in good health and CMV-seropositive. This chain's CDR3 is CASSSGTGYADTQYF. CDR3 sequence (DNA): TGCGCCAGCAGCTCCGGGACAGGGTATGCAGATACGCAGTATTTT. The whole variable domain, filled in from reference TRBV5-1 and TRBJ2-3, reads KAGVTQTPRYLIKTRGQQVTLSCSPISGHRSVSWYQQTPGQGLQFLFEYFSETQRNKGNFPGRFSGRQFSNSRSEMNVSTLELGDSALYLCASSSGTGYADTQYFGPGTRLTVL.